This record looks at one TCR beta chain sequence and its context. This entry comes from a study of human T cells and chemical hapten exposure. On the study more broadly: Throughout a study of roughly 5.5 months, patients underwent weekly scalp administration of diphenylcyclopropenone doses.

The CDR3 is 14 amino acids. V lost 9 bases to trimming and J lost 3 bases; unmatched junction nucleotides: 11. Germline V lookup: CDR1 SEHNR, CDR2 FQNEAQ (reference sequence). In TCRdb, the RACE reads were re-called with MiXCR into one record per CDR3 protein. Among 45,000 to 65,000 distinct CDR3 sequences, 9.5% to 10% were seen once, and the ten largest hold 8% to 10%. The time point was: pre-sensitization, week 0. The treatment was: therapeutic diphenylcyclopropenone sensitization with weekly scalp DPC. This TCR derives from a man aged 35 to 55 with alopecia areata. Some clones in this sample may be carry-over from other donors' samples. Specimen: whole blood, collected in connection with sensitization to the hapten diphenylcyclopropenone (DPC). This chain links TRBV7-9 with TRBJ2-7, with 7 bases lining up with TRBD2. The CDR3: CASGTLAGNYEQYF. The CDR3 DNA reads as TGTGCCAGTGGAACTTTAGCGGGCAACTACGAGCAGTACTTC.